This entry features one T cell receptor (beta chain) sequence. This same CDR3 is encoded by further DNA sequences in the sample. The data were produced by immunoSEQ multiplex PCR, yet TCRdb's version contains in-frame clones alone and is incomplete. Here the sample spans 70,000 to 90,000 clones, roughly nine tenths being singletons. This sample was included in a study of OX40 agonist ivuxolimab in advanced cancers. In the study overall: Earlier anti-PD-1, anti-PD-L1 or anti-CTLA-4 therapy was permitted; about 44% had received some.

The V end lost 2 bases, the J end lost 5 bases, and 9 bases lay between the germline ends. Germline V gene sequence: CDR1 MNHEY, CDR2 SVGAGI. The CDR3 has 13 amino acids. The sample in question was CD4+ or CD8+ T cells sorted from blood, obtained in a trial of the OX40 agonist ivuxolimab. This sequence was found in an adult with an advanced solid tumor such as melanoma, head and neck, liver or kidney cancer. V is TRBV6-5 and J is TRBJ1-2; no clear D gene. The CDR3, as DNA: TGTGCCAGCAGTTACGGGAGGGAATATGGCTACACCTTC. Protein: CASSYGREYGYTF.